A single sample gave rise to the 32 T cell receptor beta chains below, sequenced in a study of a mutant IDH1 vaccine in newly diagnosed glioma. These receptors have no identified antigens. Only in-frame clones appear in the TCRdb table, and some are missing; sequencing was by immunoSEQ multiplex PCR. The sample yields around 31,000 clones, over 65% seen once. Noted time point: week 35, safety follow-up. The vaccine gave 300 ug of a 20-mer mutant IDH1 peptide subcutaneously per dose. This material consisted of PBMCs, taken from a glioma patient whose treatment included an IDH1 peptide vaccine. These receptors were taken from a young man with glioma.

This clone came up once. The rearrangement uses TRBV11-2 and TRBJ2-5; 13 bases agree with TRBD2. The CDR3 runs 17 residues. Germline V gene sequence: CDR1 SGHAT, CDR2 FQNNGV. The junction had 7 bases not matched to a gene; V was cut back by 1 base and J by 5 bases. The CDR3 coding sequence is TGTGCCAGCAGCTTAGGCACTAGCGGGAGGGCCATGGAGACCCAGTACTTC. It codes for CASSLGTSGRAMETQYF.

The V gene is TRBV7-7, the J gene TRBJ2-5; tentatively, D is TRBD1 (6 bases). Germline loops: CDR1 SSHAT, CDR2 FNYEAQ (reference sequence). V was trimmed by 5 bases and J by 1 base, leaving 14 bases between them. The CDR3 sequence is 15 residues long. The CDR3 loop is CASSGKTGTQETQYF. The CDR3 DNA follows: TGTGCCAGCAGCGGTAAAACAGGGACCCAAGAGACCCAGTACTTC.

The CDR3, as DNA: TGTGCCAGCAGGTCGGTGGGGTCTGGTACTGAAGCTTTCTTT. Its translation: CASRSVGSGTEAFF. This chain uses TRBV6-6 with TRBJ1-1, with no clear D. In germline, CDR1 is MNHNY, CDR2 SVGAGI (reference sequence). Trimming took 6 bases from V and 5 from J, leaving 16 bases between them. The CDR3 has 14 residues.

The rearrangement joins TRBV6-1 to TRBJ1-5; no reliable D call. In germline, CDR1 is MNHNS, CDR2 SASEGT. The V end lost 1 base, the J end lost 0 bases, and 7 bases lay between the germline ends. The CDR3 loop spans 15 amino acids. Here the CDR3 reads CASSEGVYSNQPQHF. As DNA, the CDR3 is TGTGCCAGCAGTGAAGGGGTGTATAGCAATCAGCCCCAGCATTTT.

The table lists this clone with a few counts. This chain uses TRBV5-8 with TRBJ1-1, with D perhaps TRBD1 (6 bases). Germline CDR1 and CDR2: SGHTS and YDEGEE. V shed 4 bases and J shed 3 bases, with 13 bases lying between them. This CDR3 comprises 14 residues. DNA of the CDR3: TGTGCCAGCAGCAGGCTCACAGGGCACACTGAAGCTTTCTTT. Amino acids: CASSRLTGHTEAFF.

The V gene is TRBV15, the J gene TRBJ2-7; 8 positions agree with TRBD2. J was trimmed by 2 bases and V by 1 base; bases with no gene match: 1. The V gene's germline CDR1 is LNHNV and CDR2 YYDKDF (reference sequence). CDR3 length: 14 amino acids. The CDR3, as DNA: TGTGCCACCAGCAGAGGCGGGGGGCCCTACGAGCAGTACTTC. This sequence encodes CATSRGGGPYEQYF. Full variable domain (outside the CDR3, taken from reference TRBV15 and TRBJ2-7): DAMVIQNPRYQVTQFGKPVTLSCSQTLNHNVMYWYQQKSSQAPKLLFHYYDKDFNNEADTPDNFQSRRPNTSFCFLDIRSPGLGDTAMYLCATSRGGGPYEQYFGPGTRLTVT.

This clone has only a few counts. The same CDR3 can be traced to other DNA sequences in this sample. The CDR3 spells CASSPGTIPEAFF. DNA of the CDR3: TGTGCCAGCTCACCAGGGACAATTCCTGAAGCTTTCTTT. The chain has TRBV18 and TRBJ1-1, with a possible D match to TRBD1 (6 bases). Germline loops: CDR1 KGHSH, CDR2 LQKENI. Trimming shortened V by 2 bases and J by 6 bases, and 10 bases separated the two germline ends. The length of the CDR3 is 13 residues.

This clone was recorded only once. The CDR3 region has the DNA TGCGCCAGCAGCCAGGCACAGGGGGCGCACGGGAATGAGCAGTTCTTC. It encodes CASSQAQGAHGNEQFF. The chain joins TRBV4-1 to TRBJ2-1; 9 nucleotides match TRBD1. The junction had 10 bases not matched to a gene; V was cut back by 3 bases and J by 7 bases. Germline CDR1 reads MGHRA; CDR2 reads YSYEKL. The CDR3 spans 16 residues.

This sequence joins TRBV2 and TRBJ2-5; D call uncertain. Germline CDR1 is SNHLY and CDR2 is FYNNEI. V lost 4 bases and J lost 5, with 8 bases in between. This CDR3 has 12 amino acids. In nucleotides, the CDR3 is TGTGCCAGCAGTGTTACTCCGGAGACCCAGTACTTC. Protein sequence: CASSVTPETQYF.

The chain carries TRBV11-2 and TRBJ2-7, with no clear D. Germline-derived CDR1 and CDR2 are SGHAT and FQNNGV. V lost 5 bases, J lost 3 bases, and 5 bases lay in between. This CDR3 comprises 11 residues. The CDR3: CASSRIYEQYF. The DNA of the CDR3 is TGTGCCAGCAGCCGTATCTACGAGCAGTACTTC.

V is TRBV18 and J is TRBJ2-7; no clear D. Germline CDR1 is KGHSH and CDR2 is LQKENI. The CDR3 runs to 14 residues. V dropped 5 bases and J dropped 3 bases, with 14 bases sitting between them. The CDR3, as DNA: TGTGCCAGCTCATTGCAGGCTCTTGGCTACGAGCAGTACTTC. This codes for CASSLQALGYEQYF.

The chain combines TRBV6-5 with TRBJ2-7; tentatively, D is TRBD1 (7 bases). The CDR3 totals 16 residues. The germline V and J ends were trimmed by 4 bases and 2 bases, with 18 bases remaining between them. In germline, CDR1 is MNHEY, CDR2 SVGAGI. The CDR3 here is CASSSVTGRGTYEQYF. The CDR3 DNA is TGTGCCAGCAGTTCCGTGACAGGGCGCGGGACCTACGAGCAGTACTTC.

This chain uses TRBV5-1 with TRBJ1-1; D might be TRBD1 (6 bases). V was cut by 0 bases and J by 3 bases, with 12 bases left in between. The CDR3 runs 15 residues. Germline V lookup: CDR1 SGHRS, CDR2 YFSETQ. DNA for the CDR3: TGCGCCAGCAGCTTGGAGGTCGGACAGCACACTGAAGCTTTCTTT. As protein: CASSLEVGQHTEAFF.

CDR3 amino acids: CANLGPNVAYEQYF. The CDR3 nucleotides read TGTGCCAACTTGGGTCCTAATGTGGCCTACGAGCAGTACTTC. The chain combines TRBV4-2 with TRBJ2-7; unclear D gene. Germline assignment: CDR1 LGHNA and CDR2 YNFKEQ. V was trimmed by 10 bases and J by 2 bases, leaving 18 bases between them. CDR3 size: 14 residues.

The gene calls are TRBV29-1 and TRBJ1-1; D may be TRBD1 (5 bases). CDR1 and CDR2 (germline): SQVTM, ANQGSEA. V lost 3 bases and J lost 2, with 7 bases in between. The CDR3 sequence is 12 residues long. CDR3 loop: CSVDRANTEAFF. DNA for the CDR3: TGCAGCGTTGACAGGGCAAACACTGAAGCTTTCTTT.

The CDR3 reads CASSFLPYDRANTEAFF. The CDR3 DNA reads as TGCGCCAGCAGTTTCTTGCCTTATGACAGAGCCAACACTGAAGCTTTCTTT. The V gene is TRBV5-1, the J gene TRBJ1-1, with D maybe TRBD1 (5 bases). The CDR3 is made up of 17 amino acids. Germline V gene sequence: CDR1 SGHRS, CDR2 YFSETQ. The V end was cut by 5 bases, the J end by 2 bases, with 22 bases between. The full variable domain, rest sourced from reference TRBV5-1 and TRBJ1-1, is KAGVTQTPRYLIKTRGQQVTLSCSPISGHRSVSWYQQTPGQGLQFLFEYFSETQRNKGNFPGRFSGRQFSNSRSEMNVSTLELGDSALYLCASSFLPYDRANTEAFFGQGTRLTVV.

The V gene is TRBV25-1, the J gene TRBJ1-4; tentatively, D is TRBD1 (5 bases). The CDR3 consists of 14 residues. Germline-derived CDR1 and CDR2 are MGHDK and SYGVNS. V lost 2 bases and J lost 8, with 12 bases in between. The DNA of the CDR3 is TGTGCCAGCAGTGAAGCAGGGTCGGGCGAAAAACTGTTTTTT. It encodes CASSEAGSGEKLFF.

This clone was seen only a few times. This chain joins TRBV4-2 and TRBJ1-2, with 8 bases that match TRBD1. This CDR3 is 13 amino acids long. CDR1 is LGHNA, CDR2 YNFKEQ, per germline. With 3 bases clipped from V and 3 bases from J, the junction kept 0 bases outside the gene matches. The CDR3 DNA follows: TGTGCCAGCAGCCAGACAGGGGACTATGGCTACACCTTC. This translates into CASSQTGDYGYTF.

The chain links TRBV29-1 to TRBJ2-7; 8 bases are shared with TRBD2. V gave up 7 bases and J gave up 7 bases; unmatched junction bases: 12. CDR3 length: 13 residues. Germline V lookup: CDR1 SQVTM, CDR2 ANQGSEA. The CDR3 loop is CSAYTAGEGEQYF. Written as DNA, the CDR3 is TGCAGCGCCTATACAGCGGGAGAGGGGGAGCAGTACTTC.

This chain links TRBV30 with TRBJ2-7, with 7 bases aligning to TRBD2. The junction had 10 bases not matched to a gene; V was cut back by 1 base and J by 4 bases. The CDR3 has 15 residues. Germline CDR1 is GTSNPN and CDR2 is SVGIG (reference sequence). The CDR3 nucleotides read TGTGCCTGGAGTGGGGGGGGAGGGAATCAATACGAGCAGTACTTC. Its protein product is CAWSGGGGNQYEQYF. Variable domain in full (rest from reference TRBV30 and TRBJ2-7): SQTIHQWPATLVQPVGSPLSLECTVEGTSNPNLYWYRQAAGRGLQLLFYSVGIGQISSEVPQNLSASRPQDRQFILSSKKLLLSDSGFYLCAWSGGGGNQYEQYFGPGTRLTVT.

V gene TRBV30 combines with J gene TRBJ2-1; 9 bases are shared with TRBD2. The trim removed 4 bases at V and 4 bases at J, leaving 5 bases unmatched. This CDR3 is 14 amino acids long. CDR1 and CDR2 (germline): GTSNPN, SVGIG (reference sequence). The CDR3 region has the DNA TGTGCCTGGAATCTAGCGGGGACTTACAATGAGCAGTTCTTC. Translation: CAWNLAGTYNEQFF.

The rearrangement joins TRBV29-1 to TRBJ2-7; 10 bases line up with TRBD2. The CDR3 length is 15 residues. Germline assignment: CDR1 SQVTM and CDR2 ANQGSEA. V shed 5 bases and J 2 bases; nucleotides not matched to a gene: 9. The DNA of the CDR3 is TGCAGCGTTTCCCTAGGACTAGCGGTTACCTACGAGCAGTACTTC. Its protein is CSVSLGLAVTYEQYF.

The chain uses TRBV18 and TRBJ1-5; no clear D gene. Looked up from germline, CDR1 is KGHSH and CDR2 is LQKENI. This CDR3 comprises 13 residues. Between the trimmed V and J ends, which lost 2 bases and 7 bases, there was a span of 9 bases. The CDR3, as DNA: TGTGCCAGCTCACCAGGGGAACGGCAGCCCCAGCATTTT. It yields the protein CASSPGERQPQHF.

The chain carries TRBV6-1 and TRBJ1-5; weak D call: TRBD1 (5 bases). The CDR3 consists of 13 residues. Germline V lookup: CDR1 MNHNS, CDR2 SASEGT. Trimming removed 6 bases at V and 9 bases at J, with 15 bases between. The CDR3 DNA is TGTGCCAGCAGGGTGGGACCGCCAGGGCCCCAGCATTTT. Translation gives CASRVGPPGPQHF.

On this clone itself: Different DNA sequences within this sample yield the same CDR3. The chain combines TRBV5-1 with TRBJ2-1; possible D gene TRBD2, 5 bases. From germline, CDR1 is SGHRS and CDR2 YFSETQ. This CDR3 has 12 residues. Trimming took 2 bases from V and 6 from J, leaving 6 bases between them. The CDR3 sequence: CASSFEGNEQFF. The CDR3 DNA follows: TGCGCCAGCAGCTTTGAGGGCAATGAGCAGTTCTTC. The whole variable domain, remainder taken from reference TRBV5-1 and TRBJ2-1, is KAGVTQTPRYLIKTRGQQVTLSCSPISGHRSVSWYQQTPGQGLQFLFEYFSETQRNKGNFPGRFSGRQFSNSRSEMNVSTLELGDSALYLCASSFEGNEQFFGPGTRLTVL.

CDR3 DNA sequence: TGTGCCAGCAGCTCCGGACTAGCTTACAATGAGCAGTTCTTC. It encodes CASSSGLAYNEQFF. V usage is TRBV7-9 and J usage is TRBJ2-1; 8 bases align to TRBD2. From germline, CDR1 is SEHNR and CDR2 FQNEAQ (reference sequence). The CDR3 contains 14 residues. V lost 4 bases, J lost 4 bases, and 3 bases stayed unmatched.

The V call is TRBV7-9, the J call TRBJ1-3; D uncertain. There are 13 residues in the CDR3. Germline-derived CDR1 and CDR2 are SEHNR and FQNEAQ (reference sequence). Trimming removed 5 bases from V and 2 bases from J, with 7 bases in between. The DNA for the CDR3 is TGTGCCAGCAGCCCCGGAGCTGGAAACACCATATATTTT. Amino acids: CASSPGAGNTIYF.

In DNA, the CDR3 is TGTGCCAGCAGCTTAAGCGGATACACCGGGGAGCTGTTTTTT. This gives the protein CASSLSGYTGELFF. J is TRBJ2-2 and V is TRBV11-3; possible D gene TRBD2, 5 bases. Germline CDR1 is SGHNT and CDR2 is YENEEA. The length of the CDR3 is 14 residues. V was clipped by 2 bases and J by 3 bases, with 7 bases between them.

The chain is built from TRBV7-8 and TRBJ1-1, with 8 bases aligning to TRBD1. The junction had 8 bases not matched to a gene; V was cut back by 6 bases and J by 5 bases. The germline CDR1 and CDR2 sequences are SGHVS and FQNEAQ. This CDR3 has 14 residues. CDR3: CASRLDRGGTEAFF. Here the CDR3 DNA reads TGTGCCAGCAGGCTCGACAGGGGCGGAACTGAAGCTTTCTTT.

V is TRBV10-3 and J is TRBJ2-7; 7 bases are a match to TRBD1. Per the germline V gene, CDR1 is ENHRY and CDR2 is SYGVKD. The CDR3 spans 14 residues. V gave up 2 bases and J gave up 1 base; unmatched junction bases: 2. The CDR3 nucleotides are TGTGCCATCAGTGAGCCGACAGGGTCCTACGAGCAGTACTTC. It specifies CAISEPTGSYEQYF.

V usage is TRBV6-5 and J usage is TRBJ2-7; a possible D gene is TRBD2 (7 bases). The CDR3 has 16 residues. Germline CDR1 is MNHEY and CDR2 is SVGAGI. Trimming cost V 0 bases and J 4 bases, with 16 bases left between them. The CDR3 spells CASSYSGAGAVYEQYF. The DNA for the CDR3 is TGTGCCAGCAGTTACTCGGGGGCGGGAGCTGTTTACGAGCAGTACTTC.

This chain joins TRBV2 and TRBJ2-2; 9 bases agree with TRBD2. Germline lookup yields CDR1 SNHLY and CDR2 FYNNEI. The CDR3 consists of 14 residues. V shed 6 bases and J 6 bases; nucleotides not matched to a gene: 5. The CDR3 nucleotides are TGTGCCAGCAGAGTGGCGGGGGGGGCCGGGGAGCTGTTTTTT. It yields the protein CASRVAGGAGELFF.